This entry describes one T cell receptor (beta chain). There is no known antigen for this receptor. Base qualities are not at hand, and no much larger clone is one base apart. Preparation of the library involved the immunoSEQ multiplex PCR assay. Not all clones reach the TCRdb copy of this immuneACCESS table, which keeps in-frame sequences only. Checked studies attribute under half of the gap to unresolved V genes and leave the rest unexplained. Across this sample there are under 100,000 clones, with around 83% seen only once. The ten most abundant clones make up 13% to 15% of the sample. The data stem from a study of radiotherapy plus CTLA-4 blockade in lung cancer (dated by TCRdb to the late 2010s). Study-wide context: Objective responses occurred in about 20% of enrolled patients, and roughly 30% achieved disease control. Paper-wide results and their limitations: Increased serum interferon-beta after radiation, together with early dynamic changes in blood T cell clones, were reported to be the strongest predictors of response. After treatment with radiotherapy and ipilimumab, TCR clones that came from tumors expanded in the peripheral blood.

V is clipped by 2 bases and J by 5 bases, and the sequence between their germline boundaries is 13 bases long. Looking up the germline V gene yields CDR1 SNHLY and CDR2 FYNNEI. The CDR3 runs 16 amino acids, cysteine and phenylalanine included. Only CDR3 DNA is held: 48 bases, read in frame from base 1. The study evaluated CTLA-4 blockade (ipilimumab) given together with focal radiation therapy in patients who had chemo-refractory metastatic non-small-cell lung cancer. The source is a human donor with non-small cell lung cancer that progressed on radiotherapy plus ipilimumab. Recombination connected TRBV2 to TRBJ1-6; TRBD1 is a weak D gene call, 5 bases matching. This sample comprised peripheral blood, obtained from a patient treated with radiotherapy plus ipilimumab. The DNA reads as follows: TGTGCCAGCAGTGAACCGCAGGGACGGAATAATTCACCCCTCCACTTT. Its product reads: CASSEPQGRNNSPLHF.